The source of this TCR beta chain is a study of identical twins. Study-wide findings and caveats: It was possible that invariant MAIT and iNKT cells partly confounded the zero-insertion analyses. Modelling approaches yielded underestimates of out-of-frame TCR alpha sharing between monozygotic twins. Twins' excess sharing was less marked for out-of-frame beta sequences.

J lost 3 bases, V lost 1 base, and 8 bases had no gene match. Germline V CDR1 and CDR2: MGHDK, SYGVNS. The CDR3 spans 17 residues. cDNA molecules carried unique molecular identifiers, and template switching added a universal primer site. A single record per CDR3 protein comes from TCRdb applying MiXCR to the 5' RACE reads. The profile shows around 1.7 million distinct CDR3 sequences, about 30% of them singletons. For this clonotype: The target antigen is unknown.

Specimen: cord blood. V gene TRBV25-1 combines with J gene TRBJ2-7, with 11 bases that match TRBD2. The sequence was collected from a newborn girl in good health. The CDR3: CASSESPFSGRVYEQYF. In DNA form, the CDR3 reads TGTGCCAGCAGTGAATCTCCTTTTAGCGGGAGGGTCTACGAGCAGTACTTC.